This TCR beta chain originates from a study of response to subunit inactivated influenza vaccine. Study results and limitations: T cells newly recruited by each seasonal influenza vaccination are few, the authors suggested.

Using its own MiXCR run on the RT-PCR reads, TCRdb lists one record per CDR3 protein. The sample includes about 780,000 distinct CDR3 sequences, approximately 17% seen only once; the top ten take about a tenth. Concerning this clonotype itself: Its antigen is unidentified.

The CDR3 contains 13 residues. Trimming removed 7 bases from V and 3 bases from J, with 12 bases in between. Germline loops: CDR1 DFQATT, CDR2 SNEGSKA (reference sequence). The sequence was collected from a middle-aged man who received an inactivated influenza vaccine. This material consisted of PBMCs from blood, taken about 5 days after vaccination. The V call is TRBV20-1, the J call TRBJ1-4; no clear D. This CDR3 is CSVGLGPNEKLFF. Here the CDR3 DNA reads TGCAGTGTGGGGTTAGGGCCTAATGAAAAACTGTTTTTT.